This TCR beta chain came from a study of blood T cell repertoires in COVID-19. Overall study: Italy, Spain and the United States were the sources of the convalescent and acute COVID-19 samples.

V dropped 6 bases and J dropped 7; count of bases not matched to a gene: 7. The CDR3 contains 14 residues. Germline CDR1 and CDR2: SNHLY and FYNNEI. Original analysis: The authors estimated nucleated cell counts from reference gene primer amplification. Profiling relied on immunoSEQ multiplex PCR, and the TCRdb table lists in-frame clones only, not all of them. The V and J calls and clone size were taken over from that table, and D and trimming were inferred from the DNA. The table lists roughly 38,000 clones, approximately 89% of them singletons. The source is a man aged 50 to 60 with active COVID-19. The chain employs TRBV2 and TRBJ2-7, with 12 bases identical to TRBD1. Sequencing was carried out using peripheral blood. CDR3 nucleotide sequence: TGTGCCAGCAGGCCGGGACAGGGGGCCGGAGAGCAGTACTTC. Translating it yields CASRPGQGAGEQYF.